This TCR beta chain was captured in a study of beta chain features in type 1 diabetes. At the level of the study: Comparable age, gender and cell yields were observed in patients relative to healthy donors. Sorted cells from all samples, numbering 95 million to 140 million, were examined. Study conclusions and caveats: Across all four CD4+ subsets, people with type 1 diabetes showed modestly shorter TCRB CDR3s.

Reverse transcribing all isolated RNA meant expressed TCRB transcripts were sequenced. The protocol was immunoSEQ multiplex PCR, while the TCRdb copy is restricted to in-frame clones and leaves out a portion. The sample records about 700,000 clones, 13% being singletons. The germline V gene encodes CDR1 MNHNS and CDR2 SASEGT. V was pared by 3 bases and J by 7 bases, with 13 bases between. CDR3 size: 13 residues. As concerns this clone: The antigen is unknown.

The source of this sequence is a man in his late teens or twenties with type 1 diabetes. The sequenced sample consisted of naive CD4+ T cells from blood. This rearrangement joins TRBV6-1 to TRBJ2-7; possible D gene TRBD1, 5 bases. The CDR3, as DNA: TGTGCCAGCAGTGAGATTGGTAGGACAGAGCAGTACTTC. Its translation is CASSEIGRTEQYF.